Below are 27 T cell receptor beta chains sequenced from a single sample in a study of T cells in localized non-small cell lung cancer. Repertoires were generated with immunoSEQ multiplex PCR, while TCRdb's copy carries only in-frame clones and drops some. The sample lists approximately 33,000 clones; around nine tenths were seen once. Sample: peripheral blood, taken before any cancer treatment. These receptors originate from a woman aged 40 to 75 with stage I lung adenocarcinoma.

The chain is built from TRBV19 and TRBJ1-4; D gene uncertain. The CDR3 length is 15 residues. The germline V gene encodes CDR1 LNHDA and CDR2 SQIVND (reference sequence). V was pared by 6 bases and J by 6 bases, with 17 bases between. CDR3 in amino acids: CASSDSGLSHEKLFF. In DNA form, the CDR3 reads TGTGCCAGTAGCGACTCAGGACTGTCGCATGAAAAACTGTTTTTT.

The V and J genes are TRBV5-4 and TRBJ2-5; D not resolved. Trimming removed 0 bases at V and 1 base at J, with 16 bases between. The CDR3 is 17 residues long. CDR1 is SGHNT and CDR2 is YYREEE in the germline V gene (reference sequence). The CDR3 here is CASSLGPPTSAQETQYF. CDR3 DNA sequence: TGTGCCAGCAGCTTGGGGCCTCCCACATCGGCCCAAGAGACCCAGTACTTC.

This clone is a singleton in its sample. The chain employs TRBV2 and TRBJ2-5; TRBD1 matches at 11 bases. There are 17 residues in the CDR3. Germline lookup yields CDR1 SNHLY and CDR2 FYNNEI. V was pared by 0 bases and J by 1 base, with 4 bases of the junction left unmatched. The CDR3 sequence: CASSEALGTGGQETQYF. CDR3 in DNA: TGTGCCAGCAGTGAAGCGCTTGGGACAGGGGGCCAAGAGACCCAGTACTTC.

The CDR3 spells CASSVDPQGYEQYF. CDR3 DNA sequence: TGTGCCAGCAGCGTAGATCCACAAGGCTACGAGCAGTACTTC. The chain is built from TRBV9 and TRBJ2-7, with D uncertain. The V gene lost 0 bases and the J gene lost 3 bases, with 10 bases spanning the gap. The CDR3 contains 14 residues. CDR1 is SGDLS and CDR2 is YYNGEE in the germline V gene.

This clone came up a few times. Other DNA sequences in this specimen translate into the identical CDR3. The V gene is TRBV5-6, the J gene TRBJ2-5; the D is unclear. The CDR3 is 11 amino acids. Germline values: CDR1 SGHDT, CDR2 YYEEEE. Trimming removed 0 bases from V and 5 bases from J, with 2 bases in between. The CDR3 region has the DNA TGTGCCAGCAGCTTGGAGGAGACCCAGTACTTC. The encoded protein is CASSLEETQYF.

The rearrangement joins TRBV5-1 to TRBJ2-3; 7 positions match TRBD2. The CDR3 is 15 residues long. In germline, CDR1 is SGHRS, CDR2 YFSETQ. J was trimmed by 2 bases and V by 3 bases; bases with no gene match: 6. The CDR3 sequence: CASSSYGTNTDTQYF. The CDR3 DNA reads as TGCGCCAGCAGCTCGTACGGGACTAACACAGATACGCAGTATTTT.

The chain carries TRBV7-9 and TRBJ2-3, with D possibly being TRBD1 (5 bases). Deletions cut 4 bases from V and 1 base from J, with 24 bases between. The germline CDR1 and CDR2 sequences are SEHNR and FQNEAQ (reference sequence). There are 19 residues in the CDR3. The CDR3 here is CASSSTMWGPDTGTDTQYF. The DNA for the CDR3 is TGTGCCAGCAGCTCGACCATGTGGGGCCCGGATACCGGCACAGATACGCAGTATTTT.

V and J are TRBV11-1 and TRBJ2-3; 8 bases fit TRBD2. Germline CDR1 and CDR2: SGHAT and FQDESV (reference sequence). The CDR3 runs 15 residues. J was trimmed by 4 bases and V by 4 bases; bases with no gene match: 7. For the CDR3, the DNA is TGTGCCAGCAGCTCCGGACTAGCTGTTTCAGATACGCAGTATTTT. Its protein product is CASSSGLAVSDTQYF.

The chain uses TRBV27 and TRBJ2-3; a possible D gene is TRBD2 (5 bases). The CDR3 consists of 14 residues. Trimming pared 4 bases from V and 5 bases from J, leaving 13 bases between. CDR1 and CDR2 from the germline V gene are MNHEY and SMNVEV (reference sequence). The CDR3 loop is CASSSPLSVDTQYF. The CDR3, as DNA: TGTGCCAGCAGTTCCCCTCTTAGCGTAGATACGCAGTATTTT.

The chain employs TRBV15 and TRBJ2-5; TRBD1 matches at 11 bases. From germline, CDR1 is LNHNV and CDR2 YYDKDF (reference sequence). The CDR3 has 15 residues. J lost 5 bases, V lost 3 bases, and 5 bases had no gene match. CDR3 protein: CATSSRTGGWETQYF. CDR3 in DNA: TGTGCCACCAGCAGCCGGACAGGGGGCTGGGAGACCCAGTACTTC.

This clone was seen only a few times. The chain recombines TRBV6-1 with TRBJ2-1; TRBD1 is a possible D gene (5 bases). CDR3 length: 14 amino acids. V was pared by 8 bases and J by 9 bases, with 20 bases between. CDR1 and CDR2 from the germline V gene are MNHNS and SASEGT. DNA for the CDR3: TGTGCCAGCGCTACCGACAGAGCCCATCCTGAGCAGTTCTTC. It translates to CASATDRAHPEQFF.

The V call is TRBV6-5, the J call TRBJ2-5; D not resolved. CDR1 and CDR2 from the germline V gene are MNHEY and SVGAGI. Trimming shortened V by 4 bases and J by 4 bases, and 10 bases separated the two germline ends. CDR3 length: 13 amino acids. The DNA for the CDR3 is TGTGCCAGCAGTTTAACAGACGGAGAGACCCAGTACTTC. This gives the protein CASSLTDGETQYF.

The CDR3 spells CASSLKGGQETQYF. The CDR3 nucleotides are TGTGCCAGCAGCTTAAAGGGTGGCCAAGAGACCCAGTACTTC. The chain has TRBV5-4 and TRBJ2-5, with no clear D. Per germline, CDR1 SGHNT and CDR2 YYREEE (reference sequence). The CDR3 has 14 residues. Between the trimmed V and J ends, which lost 2 bases and 1 base, there was a span of 9 bases.

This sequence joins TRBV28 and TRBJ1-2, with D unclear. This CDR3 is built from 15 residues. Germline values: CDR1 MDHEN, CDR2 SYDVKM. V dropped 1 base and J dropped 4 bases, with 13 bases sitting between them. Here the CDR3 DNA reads TGTGCCAGCAGTTTATCCTCGGTGATTGGCTATGGCTACACCTTC. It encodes CASSLSSVIGYGYTF.

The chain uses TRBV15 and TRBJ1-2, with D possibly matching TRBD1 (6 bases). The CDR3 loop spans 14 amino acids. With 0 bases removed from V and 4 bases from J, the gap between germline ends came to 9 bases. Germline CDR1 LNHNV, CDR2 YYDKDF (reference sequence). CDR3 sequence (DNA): TGTGCCACCAGCAGAGAAGGACAGATCTATGGCTACACCTTC. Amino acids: CATSREGQIYGYTF.

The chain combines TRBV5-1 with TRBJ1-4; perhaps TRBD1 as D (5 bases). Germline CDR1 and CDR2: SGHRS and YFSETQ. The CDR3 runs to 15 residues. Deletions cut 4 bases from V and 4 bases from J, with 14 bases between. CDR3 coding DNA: TGCGCCAGCAGCCCGACAGCGGACTATAATGAAAAACTGTTTTTT. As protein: CASSPTADYNEKLFF.

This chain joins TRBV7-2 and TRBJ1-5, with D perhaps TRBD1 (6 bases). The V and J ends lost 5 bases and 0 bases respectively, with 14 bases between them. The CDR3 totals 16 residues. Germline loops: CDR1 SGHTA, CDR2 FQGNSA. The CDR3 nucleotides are TGTGCCAGCAGCCAGCGACAGGCCATTAGCAATCAGCCCCAGCATTTT. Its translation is CASSQRQAISNQPQHF.

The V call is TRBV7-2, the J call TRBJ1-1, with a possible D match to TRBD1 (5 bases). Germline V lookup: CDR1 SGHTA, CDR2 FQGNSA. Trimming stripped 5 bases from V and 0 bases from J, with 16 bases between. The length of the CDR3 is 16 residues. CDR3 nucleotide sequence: TGTGCCAGCAGCACTTGGGGGACGGGGATGAACACTGAAGCTTTCTTT. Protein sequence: CASSTWGTGMNTEAFF. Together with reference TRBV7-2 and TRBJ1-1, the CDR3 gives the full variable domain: GAGVSQSPSNKVTEKGKDVELRCDPISGHTALYWYRQSLGQGLEFLIYFQGNSAPDKSGLPSDRFSAERTGGSVSTLTIQRTQQEDSAVYLCASSTWGTGMNTEAFFGQGTRLTVV.

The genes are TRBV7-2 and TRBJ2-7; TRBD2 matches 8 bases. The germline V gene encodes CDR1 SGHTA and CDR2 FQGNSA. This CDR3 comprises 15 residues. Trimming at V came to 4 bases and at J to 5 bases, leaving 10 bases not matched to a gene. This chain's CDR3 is CASSSPGRGGNEQYF. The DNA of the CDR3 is TGTGCCAGCAGCTCGCCCGGGAGGGGGGGGAACGAGCAGTACTTC. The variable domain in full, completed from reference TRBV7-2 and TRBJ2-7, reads GAGVSQSPSNKVTEKGKDVELRCDPISGHTALYWYRQSLGQGLEFLIYFQGNSAPDKSGLPSDRFSAERTGGSVSTLTIQRTQQEDSAVYLCASSSPGRGGNEQYFGPGTRLTVT.

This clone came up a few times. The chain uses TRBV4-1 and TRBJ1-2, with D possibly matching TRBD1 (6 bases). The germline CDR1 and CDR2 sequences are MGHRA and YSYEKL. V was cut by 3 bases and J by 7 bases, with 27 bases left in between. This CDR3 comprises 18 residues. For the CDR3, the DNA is TGCGCCAGCAGCCAGGTGGGGCGAGGGGGGGCTACGGTTCGTGGCTACACCTTC. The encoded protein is CASSQVGRGGATVRGYTF.

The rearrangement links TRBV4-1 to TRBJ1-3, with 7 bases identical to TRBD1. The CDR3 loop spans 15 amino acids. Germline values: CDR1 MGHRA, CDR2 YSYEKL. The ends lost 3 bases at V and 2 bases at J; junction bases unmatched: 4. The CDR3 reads CASSQWDSTGNTIYF. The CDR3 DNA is TGCGCCAGCAGCCAGTGGGACAGTACTGGAAACACCATATATTTT.

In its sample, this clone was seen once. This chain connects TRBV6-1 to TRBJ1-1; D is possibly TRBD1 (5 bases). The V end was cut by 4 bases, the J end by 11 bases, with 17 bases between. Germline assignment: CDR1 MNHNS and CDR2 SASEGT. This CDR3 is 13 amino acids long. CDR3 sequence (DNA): TGTGCCAGCAGTGTGTCAGGGTCGCGTTCGGCTTTCTTT. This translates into CASSVSGSRSAFF.

The CDR3 sequence: CASSIPPAGDYGYTF. DNA for the CDR3: TGTGCCAGTAGTATACCCCCTGCGGGGGACTATGGCTACACCTTC. The gene calls are TRBV19 and TRBJ1-2; D may be TRBD1 (5 bases). The V gene lost 2 bases and the J gene lost 3 bases, with 13 bases spanning the gap. This CDR3 has 15 amino acids. CDR1 and CDR2 from the germline V gene are LNHDA and SQIVND (reference sequence).

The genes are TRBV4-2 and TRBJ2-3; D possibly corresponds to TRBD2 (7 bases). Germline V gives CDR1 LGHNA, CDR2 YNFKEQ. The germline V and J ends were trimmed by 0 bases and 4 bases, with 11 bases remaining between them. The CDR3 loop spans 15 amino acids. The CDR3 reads CASSQEGGGPDTQYF. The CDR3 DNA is TGTGCCAGCAGCCAAGAAGGGGGGGGGCCAGATACGCAGTATTTT.

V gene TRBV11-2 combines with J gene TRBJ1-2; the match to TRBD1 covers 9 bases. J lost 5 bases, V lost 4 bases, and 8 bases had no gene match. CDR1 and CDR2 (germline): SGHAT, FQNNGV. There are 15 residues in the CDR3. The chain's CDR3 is CASSSYRGRQYGYTF. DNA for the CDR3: TGTGCCAGCAGCTCTTACAGGGGGCGTCAATATGGCTACACCTTC.

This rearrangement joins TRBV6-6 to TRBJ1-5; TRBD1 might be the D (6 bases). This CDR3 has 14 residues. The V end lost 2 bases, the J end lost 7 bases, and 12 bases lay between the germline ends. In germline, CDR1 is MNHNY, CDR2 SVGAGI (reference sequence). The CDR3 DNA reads TGTGCCAGCAGTTACGTACAGGGTAGGCAGCCCCAGCATTTT. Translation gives CASSYVQGRQPQHF.

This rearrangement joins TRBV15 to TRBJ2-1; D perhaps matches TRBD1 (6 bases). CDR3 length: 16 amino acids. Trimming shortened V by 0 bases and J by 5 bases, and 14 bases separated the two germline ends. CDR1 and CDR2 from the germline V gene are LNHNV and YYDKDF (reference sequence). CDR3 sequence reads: CATSRDRGTRNNEQFF. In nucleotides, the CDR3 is TGTGCCACCAGCAGAGATAGGGGGACCCGTAACAATGAGCAGTTCTTC.